Sequencing of this TCR beta chain was carried out in a study of CD8 T cells in ankylosing spondylitis. This clonotype showed up many times. Antigen: not known. Study-wide points: Relatively scarce in peripheral blood, disease-linked clones were CD8+. A subset of motif variants has previously been described in the synovial fluid and blood of reactive arthritis. In ankylosing spondylitis patients, matched synovial fluid reportedly showed significant enrichment of disease-linked clones.

Trimming shortened V by 6 bases and J by 5 bases, and 13 bases separated the two germline ends. Per the germline V gene, CDR1 is DFQATT and CDR2 is SNEGSKA (reference sequence). The length of the CDR3 is 12 residues. TCRdb re-called the 5' RACE reads with MiXCR, one entry per CDR3 protein. The sample carries around 130,000 distinct CDR3 sequences, 9.3% recorded once. The clonotype originates from a male donor with ankylosing spondylitis or in good health (not recorded which). The rearrangement links TRBV20-1 to TRBJ2-5; possible D gene TRBD2, 6 bases. Input material: blood, either unsorted or a sorted T cell fraction (not recorded which). The CDR3 sequence: CSAKGLRETQYF. CDR3 DNA sequence: TGCAGTGCCAAGGGACTTCGGGAGACCCAGTACTTC.